This is a list of T cell receptor beta chains from one sample in a study of neurological immune-mediated disorders. TCRdb redid the calling of the 5' RACE reads with MiXCR, one entry per CDR3 protein. This sample has 55,000 to 70,000 distinct CDR3 sequences, with 3.2% found just once. The sample comprised PBMCs. These receptors were taken from a woman in her forties or fifties with multiple sclerosis. Each CDR3 is given with its conserved first and last residue. The order of the fields is D gene, clone size, J gene, V gene, CDR3 protein, CDR3 DNA. The D gene is left open where the match is weak. Not all rows give a size; the values are once, few, many and, for expanded clones, a class.

>NA|many|TRBJ2-1|TRBV20-1
CSANRGAYNEQFF
TGCAGTGCGAATCGGGGGGCATACAATGAGCAGTTCTTC
>NA|many|TRBJ1-2|TRBV4-3
CASSQVSRAPNGYTF
TGCGCCAGCAGCCAAGTCTCCAGGGCCCCTAATGGCTACACCTTC
>NA|many|TRBJ1-2|TRBV3-1
CASSQAQSSYTF
TGTGCCAGCAGCCAGGCACAGTCTAGCTACACCTTC
>NA|many|TRBJ1-1|TRBV5-6
CASSLGASRGTEAFF
TGTGCCAGCAGCTTGGGAGCAAGTCGGGGCACTGAAGCTTTCTTT
>NA|many|TRBJ2-7|TRBV7-9
CASSLDRATYEQYF
TGTGCCAGCAGCTTAGACCGGGCTACCTACGAGCAGTACTTC
>NA|many|TRBJ1-2|TRBV5-1
CASSFDRYGYTF
TGCGCCAGCAGCTTCGACCGATATGGCTACACCTTC
>NA|many|TRBJ2-6|TRBV4-1
CASSQAGQTFSGANVLTF
TGCGCCAGCAGCCAAGCCGGCCAGACCTTCTCTGGGGCCAACGTCCTGACTTTC
>TRBD1|many|TRBJ2-1|TRBV20-1
CSARVDRGGFF
TGCAGTGCTCGAGTAGACAGGGGGGGTTTCTTC
>NA|many|TRBJ2-5|TRBV20-1
CSATRQGSSGGTQYF
TGCAGTGCTACTAGACAGGGGAGTTCGGGGGGGACCCAGTACTTC
>NA|NA|TRBJ2-7|TRBV14
CASSQDLGGEQYF
TGTGCCAGCAGCCAAGATTTGGGTGGCGAGCAGTACTTC
>NA|many|TRBJ2-6|TRBV10-3
CAISDLGSGANVLTF
TGTGCCATCAGTGACCTAGGGTCTGGGGCCAACGTCCTGACTTTC
>TRBD2|medium-sized|TRBJ2-7|TRBV12-3/TRBV12-4
CASSLKAGRVYEQYF
TGTGCCAGCAGTTTGAAAGCGGGACGGGTCTACGAGCAGTACTTC
>NA|NA|TRBJ2-3|TRBV2
CASSDPGIGTQYF
TGTGCCAGCAGTGATCCGGGGATTGGCACGCAGTATTTT
>TRBD1|many|TRBJ2-2|TRBV20-1
CSAEKGGRTGELFF
TGCAGTGCTGAGAAAGGGGGCCGCACCGGGGAGCTGTTTTTT
>TRBD1|NA|TRBJ1-5|TRBV12-5
CASGLVVDRGNQPQHF
TGTGCTAGTGGTTTGGTAGTGGACAGGGGCAATCAGCCCCAGCATTTT
>TRBD1|many|TRBJ1-2|TRBV25-1
CASSDGGFGPTGQPDYGYTF
TGTGCCAGCAGTGATGGTGGCTTTGGCCCCACGGGACAGCCTGACTATGGCTACACCTTC
>NA|many|TRBJ1-2|TRBV3-1
CASSLNYGGHGYTF
TGTGCCAGCAGCCTTAATTACGGGGGCCATGGCTACACCTTC
>TRBD1|few|TRBJ2-7|TRBV7-6
CASSARQGSYEQYF
TGTGCCAGCAGCGCAAGACAGGGCTCATACGAGCAGTACTTC
>NA|many|TRBJ1-6|TRBV4-3
CASSRVSGSDSPLHF
TGCGCCAGCAGCCGCGTCTCAGGGTCCGATTCACCCCTCCACTTT
>TRBD2|many|TRBJ2-1|TRBV12-3/TRBV12-4
CASSSRGGRGYNEQFF
TGTGCCAGCAGTAGCAGGGGCGGGAGGGGCTACAATGAGCAGTTCTTC
>NA|many|TRBJ2-1|TRBV7-6
CASSFTGSHEQFF
TGTGCCAGCAGCTTTACGGGGTCCCATGAGCAGTTCTTC
>TRBD1|NA|TRBJ1-1|TRBV12-3/TRBV12-4
CASRRPGQRAFF
TGTGCCAGCAGGAGACCGGGACAGAGAGCTTTCTTT
>NA|many|TRBJ2-3|TRBV20-1
CSAIWLNTDTQYF
TGCAGTGCTATCTGGCTTAACACAGATACGCAGTATTTT
>TRBD2|many|TRBJ2-7|TRBV20-1
CSAKGPVSGTSGRSSEQYF
TGCAGTGCTAAAGGCCCGGTGTCCGGGACTAGCGGGAGATCCTCCGAGCAGTACTTC
>NA|many|TRBJ2-3|TRBV29-1
CSVVSGFTDTQYF
TGCAGCGTTGTAAGTGGATTCACAGATACGCAGTATTTT
>NA|many|TRBJ2-2|TRBV5-1
CASSLTRRGPGELFF
TGCGCCAGCAGCTTGACACGGAGGGGTCCCGGGGAGCTGTTTTTT
>TRBD1|few|TRBJ2-3|TRBV24-1
CATSDLRQGDESDTQYF
TGTGCCACCAGTGACCTCCGACAGGGGGACGAGTCAGATACGCAGTATTTT
>NA|many|TRBJ1-1|TRBV11-3
CASSIGSLGTEAFF
TGTGCCAGCAGCATAGGTAGTTTGGGGACTGAAGCTTTCTTT
>NA|many|TRBJ1-1|TRBV12-3/TRBV12-4
CASRESILGTEAFF
TGTGCCAGCAGGGAGTCCATTCTGGGTACTGAAGCTTTCTTT
>NA|many|TRBJ1-5|TRBV20-1
CSAIFGGDQPQHF
TGCAGTGCCATCTTCGGGGGAGATCAGCCCCAGCATTTT
>NA|many|TRBJ1-1|TRBV3-1
CASGVYLNTEAFF
TGTGCCAGCGGAGTATACTTGAACACTGAAGCTTTCTTT
>NA|many|TRBJ1-1|TRBV12-3/TRBV12-4
CASSSGNFPAEAFF
TGTGCCAGCAGTTCGGGCAATTTCCCGGCTGAAGCTTTCTTT
>NA|many|TRBJ1-4|TRBV20-1
CSAGGAANEKLFF
TGCAGTGCTGGCGGGGCAGCTAATGAAAAACTGTTTTTT
>TRBD1|many|TRBJ2-5|TRBV20-1
CSATGQGALEETQYF
TGCAGTGCTACGGGACAGGGGGCGTTGGAAGAGACCCAGTACTTC
>TRBD1|NA|TRBJ1-6|TRBV28
CASGGGTGVSPLHF
TGTGCCAGCGGGGGGGGGACAGGGGTTTCACCCCTCCACTTT
>TRBD2|many|TRBJ2-3|TRBV5-1
CASSPDGGGSTDTQYF
TGCGCCAGCAGCCCCGATGGCGGGGGGAGCACAGATACGCAGTATTTT
>NA|many|TRBJ1-5|TRBV20-1
CSAREGSPGQPQHF
TGCAGTGCTAGAGAGGGCAGCCCTGGGCAGCCCCAGCATTTT